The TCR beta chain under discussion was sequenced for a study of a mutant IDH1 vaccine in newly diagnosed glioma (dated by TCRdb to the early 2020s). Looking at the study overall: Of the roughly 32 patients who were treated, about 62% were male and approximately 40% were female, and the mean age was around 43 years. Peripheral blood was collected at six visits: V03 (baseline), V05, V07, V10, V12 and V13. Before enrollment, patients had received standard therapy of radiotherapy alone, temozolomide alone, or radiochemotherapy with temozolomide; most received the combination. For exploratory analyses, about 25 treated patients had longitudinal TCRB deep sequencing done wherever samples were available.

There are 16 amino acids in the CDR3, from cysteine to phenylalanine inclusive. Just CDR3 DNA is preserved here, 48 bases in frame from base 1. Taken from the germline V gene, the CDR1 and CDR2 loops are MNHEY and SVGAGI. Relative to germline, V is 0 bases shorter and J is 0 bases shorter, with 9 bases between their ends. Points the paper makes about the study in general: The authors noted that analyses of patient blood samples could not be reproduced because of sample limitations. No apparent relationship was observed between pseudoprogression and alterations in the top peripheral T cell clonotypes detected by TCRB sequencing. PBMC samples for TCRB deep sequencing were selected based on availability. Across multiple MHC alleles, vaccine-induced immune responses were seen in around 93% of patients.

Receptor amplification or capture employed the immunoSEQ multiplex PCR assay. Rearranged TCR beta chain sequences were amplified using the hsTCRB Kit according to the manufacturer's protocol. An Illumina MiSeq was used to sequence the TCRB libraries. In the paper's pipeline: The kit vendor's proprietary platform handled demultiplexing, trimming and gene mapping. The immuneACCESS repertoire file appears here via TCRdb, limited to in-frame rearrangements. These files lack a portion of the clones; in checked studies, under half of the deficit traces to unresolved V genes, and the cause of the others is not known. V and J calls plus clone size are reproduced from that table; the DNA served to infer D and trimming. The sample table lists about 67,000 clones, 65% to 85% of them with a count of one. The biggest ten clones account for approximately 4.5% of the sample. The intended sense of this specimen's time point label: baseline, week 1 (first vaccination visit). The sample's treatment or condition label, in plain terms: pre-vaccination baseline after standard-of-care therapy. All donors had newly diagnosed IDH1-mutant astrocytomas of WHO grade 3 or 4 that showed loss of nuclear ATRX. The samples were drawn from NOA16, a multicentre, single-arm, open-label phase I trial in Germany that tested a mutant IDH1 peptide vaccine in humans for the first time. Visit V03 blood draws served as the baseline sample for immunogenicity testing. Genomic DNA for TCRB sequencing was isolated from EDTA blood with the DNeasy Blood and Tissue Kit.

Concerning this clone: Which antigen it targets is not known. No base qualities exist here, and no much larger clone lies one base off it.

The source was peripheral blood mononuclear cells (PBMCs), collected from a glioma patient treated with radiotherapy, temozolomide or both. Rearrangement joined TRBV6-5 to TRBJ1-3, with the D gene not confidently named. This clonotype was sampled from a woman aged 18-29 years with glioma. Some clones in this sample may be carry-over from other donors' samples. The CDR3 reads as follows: CASSYSGTYSGNTIYF. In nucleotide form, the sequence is TGTGCCAGCAGTTACTCCGGCACCTACTCTGGAAACACCATATATTTT.